These 25 T cell receptor beta chains originate from one sample sequenced in a study of CD8 T cells in ankylosing spondylitis. In TCRdb, the 5' RACE reads were re-called with MiXCR into one record per CDR3 protein. The sample consists of about 360,000 distinct CDR3 sequences, roughly 14% of them appearing once. The sample was blood, either unsorted or a sorted T cell fraction (not recorded which). All receptors derive from a male donor with ankylosing spondylitis or in good health (not recorded which).

This clonotype was picked up many times. The CDR3 region has the DNA TGTGCCAGCAGCTCCTGGGGCAGGGGAGTAGAAAAACTGTTTTTT. As protein: CASSSWGRGVEKLFF. This chain connects TRBV7-9 to TRBJ1-4; weak D call: TRBD1 (6 bases). The CDR3 loop spans 15 amino acids. Trimming shortened V by 4 bases and J by 8 bases, and 17 bases separated the two germline ends. Germline CDR1 and CDR2: SEHNR and FQNEAQ (reference sequence). Supplemented by reference TRBV7-9 and TRBJ1-4, the full variable domain reads DTGVSQNPRHKITKRGQNVTFRCDPISEHNRLYWYRQTLGQGPEFLTYFQNEAQLEKSRLLSDRFSAERPKGSFSTLEIQRTEQGDSAMYLCASSSWGRGVEKLFFGSGTQLSVL.

This clonotype was observed a few times. This chain uses TRBV7-9 with TRBJ2-2; the D gene is possibly TRBD2 (5 bases). V was trimmed by 0 bases and J by 0 bases, leaving 8 bases between them. This CDR3 spans 16 amino acids. Germline CDR1 SEHNR, CDR2 FQNEAQ (reference sequence). DNA of the CDR3: TGTGCCAGCAGCTTAGCGGCGGGTACGAACACCGGGGAGCTGTTTTTT. Translation: CASSLAAGTNTGELFF.

This clonotype was seen more than once but under ten times. The rearrangement uses TRBV20-1 and TRBJ2-2, with 9 nucleotides matching TRBD1. The V gene's germline CDR1 is DFQATT and CDR2 SNEGSKA (reference sequence). After removal of 0 bases from V and 4 bases from J, the junction contained 9 bases not matched to a gene. This CDR3 has 17 amino acids. CDR3 protein: CSARDGEQGAGTGELFF. Written as DNA, the CDR3 is TGCAGTGCTAGAGACGGAGAACAGGGGGCTGGCACCGGGGAGCTGTTTTTT.

The table lists this clonotype with a few counts. CDR3 DNA: TGCAGCGCCGAGGGGGGCACCTACGAGCAGTACTTC. Encoded protein: CSAEGGTYEQYF. The chain recombines TRBV29-1 with TRBJ2-7; D possibly matches TRBD1 or TRBD2 (6 bases each). The germline V gene encodes CDR1 SQVTM and CDR2 ANQGSEA. V was pared by 7 bases and J by 2 bases, with 12 bases between. This CDR3 is 12 amino acids long.

This clonotype has just a few counts. Here the CDR3 DNA reads TGTGCCAGCAGATCGCCCGGGTCGGATACGCAGTATTTT. It is translated as CASRSPGSDTQYF. The rearrangement uses TRBV27 and TRBJ2-3; D unresolved. CDR1 MNHEY and CDR2 SMNVEV come from the germline V gene (reference sequence). The CDR3 runs to 13 residues. Trimming took 6 bases from V and 6 from J, leaving 13 bases between them.

This chain joins TRBV11-3 and TRBJ2-1; maybe TRBD2 (6 bases). Germline V lookup: CDR1 SGHNT, CDR2 YENEEA. The CDR3 totals 17 residues. V lost 4 bases to trimming and J lost 5 bases, with 21 bases between them. In nucleotides, the CDR3 is TGTGCCAGCAGCTCCCTTGGTGGGGGAGGATCCGACAATGAGCAGTTCTTC. Amino acid sequence: CASSSLGGGGSDNEQFF.

This chain connects TRBV6-2 or TRBV6-3 to TRBJ2-2, with D perhaps matching TRBD2 (5 bases). Deletions cut 4 bases from V and 3 bases from J, with 12 bases between. The CDR3 has 15 amino acids. Germline loops: CDR1 MNHEY, CDR2 SVGEGT. In DNA form, the CDR3 reads TGTGCCAGCAGTTCTGCCGGGATTTACACCGGGGAGCTGTTTTTT. The encoded protein is CASSSAGIYTGELFF.

This clonotype was seen at least ten times. The gene calls are TRBV12-3 or TRBV12-4 and TRBJ1-6, with a weak D call TRBD1 (5 bases). V was clipped by 5 bases and J by 11 bases, with 16 bases between them. The CDR3 is 14 residues long. The CDR3 is CASSPVGGETPLHF. DNA for the CDR3: TGTGCCAGCAGTCCCGTGGGGGGAGAGACACCCCTCCACTTT.

This clonotype was counted between two and nine times. The CDR3 DNA follows: TGCGCCAGCAGCTTCCTCACAGTAAACACCGGGGAGCTGTTTTTT. It translates to CASSFLTVNTGELFF. The chain couples TRBV5-1 to TRBJ2-2; D is uncertain. Between the trimmed V and J ends, which lost 2 bases and 2 bases, there was a span of 10 bases. Germline V gene lookup returns CDR1 SGHRS and CDR2 YFSETQ. This CDR3 is 15 amino acids long.

This clonotype was picked up a small number of times. The chain joins TRBV5-5 to TRBJ2-7; TRBD1 is a possible D gene (5 bases). The CDR3 spans 15 residues. Deletions cut 0 bases from V and 6 bases from J, with 16 bases between. In germline, CDR1 is SGHKS, CDR2 YYEKEE (reference sequence). The CDR3 is CASSLGAASQGEQYF. The DNA of the CDR3 is TGTGCCAGCAGCTTGGGGGCAGCTTCCCAGGGCGAGCAGTACTTC.

This clonotype appeared many times. The CDR3: CASSFPPGTGGVNEQYF. CDR3 DNA sequence: TGTGCCAGCAGCTTCCCTCCCGGGACAGGGGGGGTGAATGAGCAGTACTTC. This chain links TRBV7-2 with TRBJ2-7; 11 nucleotides agree with TRBD1. CDR1 is SGHTA and CDR2 is FQGNSA in the germline V gene. CDR3 length: 17 residues. J was trimmed by 7 bases and V by 3 bases; bases with no gene match: 14.

This clonotype was seen a few times. The gene calls are TRBV5-1 and TRBJ2-1, with 10 bases that match TRBD2. CDR3 length: 16 amino acids. V lost 7 bases, J lost 7 bases, and 14 bases stayed unmatched. Germline V CDR1 and CDR2: SGHRS, YFSETQ. The CDR3 protein is CASGETSGYPGNEQFF. In DNA, the CDR3 is TGCGCCAGCGGAGAGACTAGCGGGTATCCGGGGAATGAGCAGTTCTTC. Based on the CDR3 plus reference TRBV5-1 and TRBJ2-1, the full variable domain is KAGVTQTPRYLIKTRGQQVTLSCSPISGHRSVSWYQQTPGQGLQFLFEYFSETQRNKGNFPGRFSGRQFSNSRSEMNVSTLELGDSALYLCASGETSGYPGNEQFFGPGTRLTVL.

V gene TRBV12-3 or TRBV12-4 combines with J gene TRBJ1-5, with a tentative D call TRBD1 (5 bases). V lost 4 bases and J lost 6, with 16 bases in between. The CDR3 extends over 15 amino acids. The CDR3 is CASSWGERDAQPQHF. The CDR3 DNA reads as TGTGCCAGCAGTTGGGGGGAACGGGATGCTCAGCCCCAGCATTTT.

A few counts support this clonotype. The chain combines TRBV10-3 with TRBJ2-5, with D perhaps matching TRBD1 (6 bases). The CDR3 extends over 12 amino acids. Germline values: CDR1 ENHRY, CDR2 SYGVKD. V lost 6 bases to trimming and J lost 5 bases, with 10 bases between them. DNA for the CDR3: TGTGCCATCAGGGGGGCCGAGGAGACCCAGTACTTC. The encoded protein is CAIRGAEETQYF.

This clonotype was recorded at least ten times. The chain links TRBV5-8 to TRBJ1-1, with a tentative D call TRBD1 (5 bases). V lost 3 bases, J lost 7 bases, and 16 bases lay in between. Germline assignment: CDR1 SGHTS and CDR2 YDEGEE. The CDR3 is 14 residues long. CDR3 protein: CASSSRGPGYEAFF. As DNA, the CDR3 is TGTGCCAGCAGCTCTCGGGGACCCGGCTATGAAGCTTTCTTT. Supplemented by reference TRBV5-8 and TRBJ1-1, the full variable domain reads EAGVTQSPTHLIKTRGQQATLRCSPISGHTSVYWYQQALGLGLQFLLWYDEGEERNRGNFPPRFSGRQFPNYSSELNVNALELEDSALYLCASSSRGPGYEAFFGQGTRLTVV.

In its sample, this clonotype was seen many times. The genes are TRBV12-3 or TRBV12-4 and TRBJ2-7; TRBD1 matches 8 bases. Trimming cost V 5 bases and J 6 bases; bases outside gene matches: 12. This CDR3 has 15 amino acids. CDR3 in amino acids: CASSPRTGRISEQYF. CDR3 bases: TGTGCCAGCAGTCCGCGGACAGGGAGAATCTCCGAGCAGTACTTC.

The chain is built from TRBV6-1 and TRBJ2-7, with D perhaps matching TRBD1 (6 bases). Looked up from germline, CDR1 is MNHNS and CDR2 is SASEGT. The CDR3 consists of 16 residues. The V gene lost 6 bases and the J gene lost 5 bases, with 23 bases spanning the gap. For the CDR3, the DNA is TGTGCCAGCAGAACGACCATTACAGGGTATTTACACGAGCAGTACTTC. This sequence encodes CASRTTITGYLHEQYF.

The DNA of the CDR3 is TGTGCCAGCAGTTCGTCCCCTAATCGGAACACTGAAGCTTTCTTT. Amino acid sequence: CASSSSPNRNTEAFF. The chain joins TRBV12-3 or TRBV12-4 to TRBJ1-1; D gene ambiguous. The ends were cut back, 4 bases at V and 1 base at J, with 13 bases in the middle. The length of the CDR3 is 15 residues.

The V gene is TRBV30, the J gene TRBJ2-7; D gene uncertain. Trimming left V 2 bases short and J 4 bases short, with 9 bases between. Germline CDR1 and CDR2: GTSNPN and SVGIG (reference sequence). The CDR3 spans 12 residues. The CDR3 region is CAWSTRAYEQYF. CDR3 sequence (DNA): TGTGCCTGGAGTACCCGGGCTTACGAGCAGTACTTC.

This clonotype appeared many times. The J gene is TRBJ1-1, the V gene TRBV28; TRBD1 matches 10 bases. Trimming took 2 bases from V and 2 from J; bases not matched to a gene: 2. Per germline, CDR1 MDHEN and CDR2 SYDVKM. This CDR3 contains 15 residues. CDR3 DNA: TGTGCCAGCAGTTTAGACAGGGGGCTAAACACTGAAGCTTTCTTT. Its protein is CASSLDRGLNTEAFF.

This clonotype has more than one count but fewer than ten. V gene TRBV5-1 combines with J gene TRBJ2-2, with 8 bases that match TRBD1. Germline lookup yields CDR1 SGHRS and CDR2 YFSETQ. CDR3 length: 15 residues. Trimming cost V 4 bases and J 7 bases; bases outside gene matches: 9. CDR3 coding DNA: TGCGCCAGCAGCGCGACAGGGGTCTGGAGCGGGGAGCTGTTTTTT. It is translated as CASSATGVWSGELFF.

This clonotype came up a few times. The chain employs TRBV25-1 and TRBJ1-5, with D perhaps TRBD1 (5 bases). CDR3 size: 13 residues. V lost 3 bases to trimming and J lost 11 bases, with 14 bases between them. Germline V gene sequence: CDR1 MGHDK, CDR2 SYGVNS. For the CDR3, the DNA is TGTGCCAGCAGTGAGACAGAGTGGTCGACCCAGCATTTT. Translating it yields CASSETEWSTQHF. The variable domain in full, with the rest retrieved from reference TRBV25-1 and TRBJ1-5, is EADIYQTPRYLVIGTGKKITLECSQTMGHDKMYWYQQDPGMELHLIHYSYGVNSTEKGDLSSESTVSRIRTEHFPLTLESARPSHTSQYLCASSETEWSTQHFGDGTRLSIL.

In DNA, the CDR3 is TGTGCCAGCACCCAATCGGGGGGTAATGAGCAGTTCTTC. Encoded protein: CASTQSGGNEQFF. The rearrangement links TRBV7-9 to TRBJ2-1, with 7 positions matching TRBD2. V shed 7 bases, J shed 7 bases, and the junction held 7 bases outside the gene matches. This CDR3 has 13 residues. From germline, CDR1 is SEHNR and CDR2 FQNEAQ (reference sequence).

The V and J genes are TRBV9 and TRBJ2-5; D call uncertain. V lost 4 bases and J lost 7, with 20 bases in between. Germline V gene lookup returns CDR1 SGDLS and CDR2 YYNGEE. The CDR3 runs to 15 residues. Here the CDR3 reads CASSIDADPKGTQYF. DNA of the CDR3: TGTGCCAGCAGCATCGATGCGGACCCGAAAGGGACCCAGTACTTC. Together with reference TRBV9 and TRBJ2-5, the CDR3 gives the full variable domain: DSGVTQTPKHLITATGQRVTLRCSPRSGDLSVYWYQQSLDQGLQFLIQYYNGEERAKGNILERFSAQQFPDLHSELNLSSLELGDSALYFCASSIDADPKGTQYFGPGTRLLVL.

The V gene is TRBV30, the J gene TRBJ2-3; possibly TRBD2 for D (6 bases). Between the trimmed V and J ends, which lost 2 bases and 2 bases, there was a span of 14 bases. Germline CDR1 reads GTSNPN; CDR2 reads SVGIG (reference sequence). This CDR3 region has 15 residues. Here the CDR3 reads CAWSPGLDFTDTQYF. The CDR3 DNA follows: TGTGCCTGGAGTCCGGGACTTGACTTCACAGATACGCAGTATTTT.